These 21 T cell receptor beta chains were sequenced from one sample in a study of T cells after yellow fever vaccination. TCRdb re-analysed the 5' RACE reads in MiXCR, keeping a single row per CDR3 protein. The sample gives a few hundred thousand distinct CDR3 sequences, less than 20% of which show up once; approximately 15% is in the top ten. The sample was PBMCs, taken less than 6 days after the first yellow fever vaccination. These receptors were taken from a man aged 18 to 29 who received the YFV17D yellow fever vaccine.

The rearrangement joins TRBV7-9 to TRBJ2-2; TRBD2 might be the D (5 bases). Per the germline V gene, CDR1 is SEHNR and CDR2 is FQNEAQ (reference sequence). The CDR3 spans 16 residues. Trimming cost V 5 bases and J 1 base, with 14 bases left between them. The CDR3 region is CASSLIREMNTGELFF. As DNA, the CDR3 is TGTGCCAGCAGCCTAATCCGGGAAATGAACACCGGGGAGCTGTTTTTT.

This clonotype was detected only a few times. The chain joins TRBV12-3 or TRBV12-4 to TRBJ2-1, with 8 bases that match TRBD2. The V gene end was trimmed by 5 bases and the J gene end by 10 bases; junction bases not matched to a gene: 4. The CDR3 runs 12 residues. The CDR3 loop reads CASSEGGGEQFF. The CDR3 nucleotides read TGTGCCAGCAGTGAGGGCGGGGGGGAGCAGTTCTTC.

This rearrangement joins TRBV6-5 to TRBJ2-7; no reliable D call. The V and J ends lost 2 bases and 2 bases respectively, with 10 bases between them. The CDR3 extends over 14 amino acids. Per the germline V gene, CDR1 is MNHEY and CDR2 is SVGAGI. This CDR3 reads CASSYLDETYEQYF. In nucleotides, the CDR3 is TGTGCCAGCAGTTACCTAGACGAGACCTACGAGCAGTACTTC.

CDR3 sequence (DNA): TGTGCCAGCAGTTTAACGTCTCCGGGTCGCGAGGGCACTGAAGCTTTCTTT. It codes for CASSLTSPGREGTEAFF. The V and J genes are TRBV12-3 or TRBV12-4 and TRBJ1-1, with unresolved D. This CDR3 is 17 amino acids long. Trimming left V 2 bases short and J 4 bases short, with 20 bases between.

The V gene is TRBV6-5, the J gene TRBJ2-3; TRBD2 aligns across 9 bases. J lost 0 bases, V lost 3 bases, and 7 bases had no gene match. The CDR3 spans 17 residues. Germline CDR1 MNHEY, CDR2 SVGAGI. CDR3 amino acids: CASSYTRGGASTDTQYF. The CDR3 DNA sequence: TGTGCCAGCAGTTATACTCGCGGGGGGGCTAGCACAGATACGCAGTATTTT.

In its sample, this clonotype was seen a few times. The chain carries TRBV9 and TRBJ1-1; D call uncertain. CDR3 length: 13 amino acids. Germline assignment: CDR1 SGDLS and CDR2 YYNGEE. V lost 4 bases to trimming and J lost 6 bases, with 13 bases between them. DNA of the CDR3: TGTGCCAGCAGCCGAGTAACAGTCGCTGAAGCTTTCTTT. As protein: CASSRVTVAEAFF.

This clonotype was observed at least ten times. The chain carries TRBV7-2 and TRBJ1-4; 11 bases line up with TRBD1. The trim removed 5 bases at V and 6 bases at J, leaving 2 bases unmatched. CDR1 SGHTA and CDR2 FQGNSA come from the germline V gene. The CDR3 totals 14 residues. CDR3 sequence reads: CASSVGQGDEKLFF. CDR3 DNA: TGTGCCAGCAGCGTGGGACAGGGGGATGAAAAACTGTTTTTT. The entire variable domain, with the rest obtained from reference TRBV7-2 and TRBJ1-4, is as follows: GAGVSQSPSNKVTEKGKDVELRCDPISGHTALYWYRQSLGQGLEFLIYFQGNSAPDKSGLPSDRFSAERTGGSVSTLTIQRTQQEDSAVYLCASSVGQGDEKLFFGSGTQLSVL.

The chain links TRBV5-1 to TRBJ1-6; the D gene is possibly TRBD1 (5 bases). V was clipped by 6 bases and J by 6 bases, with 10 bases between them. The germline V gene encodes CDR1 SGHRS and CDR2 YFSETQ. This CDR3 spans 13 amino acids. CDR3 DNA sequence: TGCGCCAGCACCACAGGACCTAATTCACCCCTCCACTTT. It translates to CASTTGPNSPLHF.

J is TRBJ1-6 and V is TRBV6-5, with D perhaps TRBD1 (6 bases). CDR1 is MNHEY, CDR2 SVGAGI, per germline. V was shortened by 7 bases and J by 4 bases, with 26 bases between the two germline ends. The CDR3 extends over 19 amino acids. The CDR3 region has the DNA TGTGCCAGCACTTTGAGAAGGGGGAACCCGTCAATGTATAATTCACCCCTCCACTTT. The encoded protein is CASTLRRGNPSMYNSPLHF.

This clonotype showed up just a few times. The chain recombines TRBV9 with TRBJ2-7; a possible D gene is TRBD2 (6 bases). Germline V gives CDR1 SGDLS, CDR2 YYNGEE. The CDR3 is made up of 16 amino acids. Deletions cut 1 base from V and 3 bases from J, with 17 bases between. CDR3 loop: CASSVLPDGRFYEQYF. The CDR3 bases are TGTGCCAGCAGCGTACTTCCAGACGGGAGATTCTACGAGCAGTACTTC.

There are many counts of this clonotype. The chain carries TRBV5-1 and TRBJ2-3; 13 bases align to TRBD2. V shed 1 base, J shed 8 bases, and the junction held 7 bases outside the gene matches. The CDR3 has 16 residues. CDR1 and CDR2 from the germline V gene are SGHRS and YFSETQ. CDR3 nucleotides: TGCGCCAGCAGCTTGTATACTAGCGGGGGGGCAATTACGCAGTATTTT. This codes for CASSLYTSGGAITQYF.

For the CDR3, the DNA is TGCAGTGCTAGAGCCGGACGCGAGCAGTACTTC. It encodes CSARAGREQYF. The chain links TRBV20-1 to TRBJ2-7; D remains ambiguous. This CDR3 has 11 residues. V was shortened by 1 base and J by 6 bases, with 7 bases between the two germline ends. Germline V CDR1 and CDR2: DFQATT, SNEGSKA (reference sequence).

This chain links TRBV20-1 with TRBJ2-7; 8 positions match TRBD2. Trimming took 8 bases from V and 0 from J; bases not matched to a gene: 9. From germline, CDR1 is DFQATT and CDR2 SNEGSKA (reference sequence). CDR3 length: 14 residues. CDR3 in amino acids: CSPQRGGSSYEQYV. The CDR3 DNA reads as TGCAGTCCACAACGGGGGGGGAGCTCCTACGAGCAGTACGTC.

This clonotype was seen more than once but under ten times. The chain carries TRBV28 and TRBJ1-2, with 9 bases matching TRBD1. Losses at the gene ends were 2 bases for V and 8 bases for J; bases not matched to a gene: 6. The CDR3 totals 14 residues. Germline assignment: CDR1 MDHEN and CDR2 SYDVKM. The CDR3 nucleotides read TGTGCCAGCAGTTTAGGGGGACAGGGAAGCGGCTACACCTTC. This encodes CASSLGGQGSGYTF.

For the CDR3, the DNA is TGTGCCACCAGCAGGGACAGGGTAAATCAGCCCCAGCATTTT. It codes for CATSRDRVNQPQHF. This chain connects TRBV15 to TRBJ1-5, with TRBD1 matching over 8 bases. CDR1 and CDR2 from the germline V gene are LNHNV and YYDKDF (reference sequence). The CDR3 contains 14 residues. V was clipped by 3 bases and J by 4 bases; unmatched bases: 2.

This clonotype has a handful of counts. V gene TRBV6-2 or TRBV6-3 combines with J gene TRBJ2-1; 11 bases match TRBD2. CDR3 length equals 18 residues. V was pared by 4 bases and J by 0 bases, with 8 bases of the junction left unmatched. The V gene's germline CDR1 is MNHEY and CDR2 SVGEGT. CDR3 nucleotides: TGTGCCAGCAGTTCGGCTAGCGGGGGGTCATCCTCCTACAATGAGCAGTTCTTC. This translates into CASSSASGGSSSYNEQFF.

CDR3 sequence: CASSEGPDYGYTF. In DNA form, the CDR3 reads TGTGCCAGCAGTGAAGGACCGGACTATGGCTACACCTTC. The V call is TRBV6-1, the J call TRBJ1-2; no clear D gene. Trimming pared 1 base from V and 3 bases from J, leaving 6 bases between. Germline V gene sequence: CDR1 MNHNS, CDR2 SASEGT. The CDR3 has 13 residues.

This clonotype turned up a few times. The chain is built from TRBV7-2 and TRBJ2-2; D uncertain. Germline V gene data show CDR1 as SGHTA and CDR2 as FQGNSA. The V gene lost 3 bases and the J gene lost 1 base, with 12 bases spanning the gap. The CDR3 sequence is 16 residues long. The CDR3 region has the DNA TGTGCCAGCAGCTTTTCGAGCCCGATGAACACCGGGGAGCTGTTTTTT. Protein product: CASSFSSPMNTGELFF. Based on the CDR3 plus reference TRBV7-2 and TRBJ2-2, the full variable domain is GAGVSQSPSNKVTEKGKDVELRCDPISGHTALYWYRQSLGQGLEFLIYFQGNSAPDKSGLPSDRFSAERTGGSVSTLTIQRTQQEDSAVYLCASSFSSPMNTGELFFGEGSRLTVL.

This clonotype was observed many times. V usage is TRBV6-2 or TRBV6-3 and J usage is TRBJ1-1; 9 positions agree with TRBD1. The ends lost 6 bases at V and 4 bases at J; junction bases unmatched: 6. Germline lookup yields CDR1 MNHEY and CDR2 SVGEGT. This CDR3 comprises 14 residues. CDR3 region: CASRGRTGATEAFF. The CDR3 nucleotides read TGTGCCAGCAGGGGCAGGACAGGGGCCACTGAAGCTTTCTTT.

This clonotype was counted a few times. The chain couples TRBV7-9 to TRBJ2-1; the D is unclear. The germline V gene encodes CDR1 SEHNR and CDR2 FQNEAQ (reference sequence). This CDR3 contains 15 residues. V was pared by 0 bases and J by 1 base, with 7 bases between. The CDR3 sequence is CASSLAPRSYNEQFF. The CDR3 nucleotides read TGTGCCAGCAGCTTAGCTCCTAGATCCTACAATGAGCAGTTCTTC.

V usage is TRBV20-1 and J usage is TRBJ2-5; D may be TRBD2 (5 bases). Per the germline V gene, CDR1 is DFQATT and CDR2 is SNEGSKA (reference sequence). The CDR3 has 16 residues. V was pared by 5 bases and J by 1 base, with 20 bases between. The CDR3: CSAVQSVAPLQETQYF. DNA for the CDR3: TGCAGTGCTGTTCAATCCGTAGCGCCACTCCAAGAGACCCAGTACTTC.